This is a list of T cell receptor beta chains from one sample in a study of blood T cell repertoires in COVID-19. Measured with immunoSEQ multiplex PCR; TCRdb has only the in-frame clones, and not every one. In the table there are about 190,000 clones, 88% of which are singletons. Sequencing was performed on peripheral blood. Receptor source: a young man with acute or convalescent COVID-19. Each CDR3 is given without its conserved first and last residue. D genes are given only for firm matches. Clone size is stated in some rows and not others, as once, few, many or a class when expanded.

V: TRBV30
D: .
size: .
J: TRBJ1-5
CDR3: AWSARVGMAPQH

V: TRBV5-1
D: .
size: .
J: TRBJ1-5
CDR3: ASSLSGFGQPQH

V: TRBV18
D: TRBD1
size: .
J: TRBJ1-6
CDR3: ASSPDRDSPLH

V: TRBV28
D: TRBD1
size: .
J: TRBJ2-6
CDR3: ASSLPRKDRGREYGANVLT

V: TRBV5-5
D: .
size: .
J: TRBJ1-4
CDR3: ASSLRRQRGEKLF

V: TRBV19
D: TRBD2
size: .
J: TRBJ2-1
CDR3: ASSITASGSYNEQF

V: TRBV27
D: .
size: .
J: TRBJ1-5
CDR3: ASSLFGGDNQPQH

V: TRBV9
D: TRBD1
size: once
J: TRBJ1-1
CDR3: ASSADPNRGHTEAF

V: TRBV28
D: TRBD1
size: .
J: TRBJ1-2
CDR3: ASSLDRVGGYT

V: TRBV28
D: TRBD1
size: .
J: TRBJ2-7
CDR3: ASSSTGQGPEQY

V: TRBV18
D: .
size: .
J: TRBJ1-1
CDR3: ASSPPSGSMNTEAF

V: TRBV27
D: TRBD1
size: .
J: TRBJ1-5
CDR3: ASSAIYRGKQPQH

V: TRBV4-2
D: .
size: .
J: TRBJ1-2
CDR3: ASSQTGTSTNYGYT

V: TRBV5-1
D: TRBD2
size: .
J: TRBJ2-7
CDR3: ASSFERGGLDEQY

V: TRBV4-1
D: TRBD2
size: .
J: TRBJ2-7
CDR3: ASSQEQLAEIFYEQY

V: TRBV19
D: .
size: .
J: TRBJ1-1
CDR3: ASSLLGAMNTEAF

V: TRBV3-1/TRBV3-2
D: TRBD1
size: .
J: TRBJ1-5
CDR3: ASSMSGQRPLPQH

V: TRBV5-4
D: .
size: medium-sized
J: TRBJ1-4
CDR3: ASSLRAQGKEKLF

V: TRBV3-1/TRBV3-2
D: TRBD2
size: .
J: TRBJ2-3
CDR3: ASSLLAGVTDTQY

V: TRBV30
D: TRBD2
size: .
J: TRBJ2-3
CDR3: AWGSGQRDATDTQY

V: TRBV9
D: .
size: .
J: TRBJ1-2
CDR3: ASSVEAGRYGYT

V: TRBV5-1
D: .
size: .
J: TRBJ1-6
CDR3: ASSLARVSYNSPLH

V: TRBV5-1
D: TRBD2
size: .
J: TRBJ2-1
CDR3: ASSMGLAGRNEQF

V: TRBV4-1
D: TRBD2
size: .
J: TRBJ2-5
CDR3: ASSRGFSGGVQETQY

V: TRBV7-3
D: TRBD1
size: .
J: TRBJ1-6
CDR3: ASSLIADRNSPLH

V: TRBV27
D: .
size: .
J: TRBJ1-4
CDR3: ASSFHGANEKLF

V: TRBV7-2
D: .
size: once
J: TRBJ2-3
CDR3: ASSQYPGNTQY

V: TRBV19
D: .
size: .
J: TRBJ1-4
CDR3: ASSHQRFPTNEKLF

V: TRBV28
D: TRBD1
size: .
J: TRBJ1-2
CDR3: ASSSLGQGDYGYT

V: TRBV7-3
D: .
size: .
J: TRBJ2-5
CDR3: ASSLDGEETQY

V: TRBV28
D: TRBD1
size: .
J: TRBJ1-5
CDR3: ASSRGTGDQPQH

V: TRBV5-1
D: TRBD2
size: .
J: TRBJ2-5
CDR3: ASIPLAGVRETQY

V: TRBV28
D: .
size: .
J: TRBJ1-1
CDR3: ASSFEWEQGGNTEAF